The present T cell receptor beta chain was sequenced within a study of T cells in Graves' hyperthyroidism and ophthalmopathy. General study points: Researchers found most expanded thyroid clonotypes above 0.001 in blood as well.

This clonotype has at least ten counts. Its antigen remains unknown. Researchers amplified the TCR beta CDR3 regions from RNA transcripts. First-round RT-PCR with HTBI primers amplified the TCR CDR3 region. TCRdb fed the multiplex PCR reads into MiXCR, producing one record per CDR3 protein. In the table there are fewer than 550,000 distinct CDR3 sequences, around 22% of which are singletons. Those patients with uncontrolled infection, other autoimmune disease, pregnancy or lactation were excluded. This CDR3 comprises 14 residues. Trimming cost V 4 bases and J 1 base, with 10 bases left between them. CDR1 and CDR2 from the germline V gene are ENHRY and SYGVKD.

The TCR sequence derives from a woman aged 25 to 45 with Graves' ophthalmopathy. Input material: blood. V gene TRBV10-3 combines with J gene TRBJ1-2; TRBD1 is a possible D gene (5 bases). CDR3 residues: CAISASGFNYGYTF. The CDR3 region has the DNA TGTGCCATCAGTGCGTCAGGGTTTAACTATGGCTACACCTTC.